This TCR beta chain was captured in a study of blood T cells in healthy people across ages. The second PCR ran roughly 6 to 12 cycles with a sample-barcoded 5' primer and J-beta primers. Sequencing yielded, for each sample, at least 3 million paired-end reads carrying CDR3. MiXCR, applied by TCRdb to the 5' RACE reads, yields one record per CDR3 protein. The repertoire holds about 780,000 distinct CDR3 sequences, around a quarter seen once, with 3% in the top ten. The CDR3 length is 15 residues. From germline, CDR1 is ENHRY and CDR2 SYGVKD. Unmatched junction bases numbered 4, after V lost 2 bases and J lost 3 bases. This sample was shared with a second study, whose subject was T cells of mothers and their children.

Sequencing input: blood. This chain links TRBV10-3 with TRBJ2-3, with TRBD2 matching 8 bases. The source of this sequence is a boy between 10 and 17 years old in good health. The DNA of the CDR3 is TGTGCCATCAGTGAGCGTAGCGGGGCTACAGATACGCAGTATTTT. Translated: CAISERSGATDTQYF.